This entry lists 28 T cell receptor beta chains sequenced from one sample in a study of blood T cell repertoires in COVID-19. The assay was immunoSEQ multiplex PCR, and TCRdb's table has in-frame clones only and misses some. The profile shows nearly 350,000 clones, 83% of them singletons. The sequencing sample was made of peripheral blood. Source of these receptors: a man aged 30 to 39 with active or convalescent COVID-19.

This sequence joins TRBV30 and TRBJ2-7; 7 bases line up with TRBD1. V dropped 6 bases and J dropped 6; count of bases not matched to a gene: 8. Germline CDR1 is GTSNPN and CDR2 is SVGIG (reference sequence). The CDR3 is 12 residues long. CDR3 loop: CACNPTGAEQYF. For the CDR3, the DNA is TGTGCCTGCAACCCAACAGGGGCCGAGCAGTACTTC.

The J gene is TRBJ1-1, the V gene TRBV18; D is unresolved. The germline CDR1 and CDR2 sequences are KGHSH and LQKENI. The CDR3 sequence is 12 residues long. V gave up 4 bases and J gave up 11 bases, with 14 bases separating them. In DNA form, the CDR3 reads TGTGCCAGCTCACTCCTAGGCGGGGAGGCTTTCTTT. It codes for CASSLLGGEAFF. The entire variable domain, with the rest obtained from reference TRBV18 and TRBJ1-1, is as follows: NAGVMQNPRHLVRRRGQEARLRCSPMKGHSHVYWYRQLPEEGLKFMVYLQKENIIDESGMPKERFSAEFPKEGPSILRIQQVVRGDSAAYFCASSLLGGEAFFGQGTRLTVV.

The chain joins TRBV28 to TRBJ2-7; 14 nucleotides agree with TRBD2. J lost 6 bases, V lost 5 bases, and 6 bases had no gene match. The CDR3 totals 15 residues. Germline values: CDR1 MDHEN, CDR2 SYDVKM. CDR3 loop: CASSPRLAGGAEQYF. The DNA of the CDR3 is TGTGCCAGCAGTCCTCGACTAGCGGGAGGGGCCGAGCAGTACTTC. Based on the CDR3 plus reference TRBV28 and TRBJ2-7, the full variable domain is DVKVTQSSRYLVKRTGEKVFLECVQDMDHENMFWYRQDPGLGLRLIYFSYDVKMKEKGDIPEGYSVSREKKERFSLILESASTNQTSMYLCASSPRLAGGAEQYFGPGTRLTVT.

This chain connects TRBV5-5 to TRBJ1-2; 12 bases map to TRBD1. The CDR3 is made up of 15 amino acids. Germline values: CDR1 SGHKS, CDR2 YYEKEE (reference sequence). V dropped 4 bases and J dropped 4; count of bases not matched to a gene: 5. The CDR3 DNA is TGTGCCAGCAGCGAGGGACAGGGGGCCTTCTATGGCTACACCTTC. This translates into CASSEGQGAFYGYTF.

The CDR3 region has the DNA TGTGCCAGCAGTTTACCCCCCCTTGGTCGCAGGGACGAGCAGTACTTC. Translating gives CASSLPPLGRRDEQYF. This chain links TRBV28 with TRBJ2-7; possibly TRBD1 for D (5 bases). Germline CDR1 is MDHEN and CDR2 is SYDVKM. This CDR3 has 16 amino acids. Trimming left V 2 bases short and J 5 bases short, with 19 bases between. The full variable domain, completed using reference TRBV28 and TRBJ2-7, is DVKVTQSSRYLVKRTGEKVFLECVQDMDHENMFWYRQDPGLGLRLIYFSYDVKMKEKGDIPEGYSVSREKKERFSLILESASTNQTSMYLCASSLPPLGRRDEQYFGPGTRLTVT.

This sequence joins TRBV4-3 and TRBJ1-6; the D gene is possibly TRBD1 (5 bases). Germline loops: CDR1 LGHNA, CDR2 YSLEER. This CDR3 is 16 amino acids long. V was cut by 3 bases and J by 9 bases, with 18 bases left in between. The CDR3 DNA is TGCGCCAGCAGCCAGGGGGGTCACGCGAAACGTTCACCCCTCCACTTT. Amino acids: CASSQGGHAKRSPLHF.

The rearrangement joins TRBV5-1 to TRBJ1-2; D remains unclear. This CDR3 spans 14 amino acids. V was trimmed by 4 bases and J by 0 bases, leaving 10 bases between them. Germline V gene sequence: CDR1 SGHRS, CDR2 YFSETQ. CDR3 region: CASSPSRSNYGYTF. CDR3 DNA sequence: TGCGCCAGCAGCCCATCACGGTCTAACTATGGCTACACCTTC. The variable domain in full, with the rest retrieved from reference TRBV5-1 and TRBJ1-2, is KAGVTQTPRYLIKTRGQQVTLSCSPISGHRSVSWYQQTPGQGLQFLFEYFSETQRNKGNFPGRFSGRQFSNSRSEMNVSTLELGDSALYLCASSPSRSNYGYTFGSGTRLTVV.

The chain employs TRBV28 and TRBJ1-2; D is ambiguous. Germline assignment: CDR1 MDHEN and CDR2 SYDVKM. The CDR3 covers 15 residues. V lost 3 bases and J 2 bases, leaving 13 bases between the germline ends. For the CDR3, the DNA is TGTGCCAGCAGTTTTCTCGGGTCTGGGAACTATGGCTACACCTTC. Translated: CASSFLGSGNYGYTF.

The chain uses TRBV4-1 and TRBJ1-2, with 11 positions matching TRBD1. The CDR3 covers 15 residues. The V segment lost 4 bases and the J segment 5 bases; nucleotides outside the gene matches: 6. The V gene's germline CDR1 is MGHRA and CDR2 YSYEKL. The CDR3 loop is CASSLDRGRTYGYTF. In nucleotides, the CDR3 is TGCGCCAGCAGCCTGGACAGGGGGCGCACGTATGGCTACACCTTC.

The gene calls are TRBV27 and TRBJ2-3; tentatively, D is TRBD1 (6 bases). CDR1 and CDR2 from the germline V gene are MNHEY and SMNVEV (reference sequence). Trimming stripped 3 bases from V and 4 bases from J, with 11 bases between. The CDR3 length is 14 residues. CDR3 DNA sequence: TGTGCCAGCAGTTTCCCCGGGACACCAGATACGCAGTATTTT. Residues: CASSFPGTPDTQYF.

In this sample, this clone turned up once. The chain has TRBV19 and TRBJ1-1; D uncertain. The CDR3 totals 11 residues. V lost 5 bases and J lost 6, with 7 bases in between. Germline V CDR1 and CDR2: LNHDA, SQIVND (reference sequence). The DNA of the CDR3 is TGTGCCAGTAGTGAGGAAGCTGAAGCTTTCTTT. This encodes CASSEEAEAFF.

V and J are TRBV4-3 and TRBJ2-2; a weak D match, TRBD1 (6 bases). V gave up 6 bases and J gave up 6 bases, with 11 bases separating them. There are 13 residues in the CDR3. The germline gives CDR1 LGHNA, CDR2 YSLEER. The CDR3 loop is CASRGQGSGELFF. CDR3 DNA sequence: TGCGCCAGCAGGGGCCAGGGGTCCGGGGAGCTGTTTTTT.

The CDR3 loop is CASSELAGARETQYF. The CDR3 DNA follows: TGTGCCAGCAGTGAATTAGCGGGGGCCAGAGAGACCCAGTACTTC. The chain uses TRBV6-1 and TRBJ2-5; 9 bases line up with TRBD2. The CDR3 totals 15 residues. J lost 4 bases, V lost 2 bases, and 5 bases had no gene match. Germline V gives CDR1 MNHNS, CDR2 SASEGT.

The chain carries TRBV11-3 and TRBJ2-7; D is perhaps TRBD2 (5 bases). Germline CDR1 reads SGHNT; CDR2 reads YENEEA. With 8 bases removed from V and 4 bases from J, the gap between germline ends came to 15 bases. This CDR3 has 13 amino acids. CDR3 region: CASERGLTYEQYF. The CDR3 DNA follows: TGTGCCAGCGAGCGCGGACTTACTTACGAGCAGTACTTC.

This clone was counted a few times. The chain is built from TRBV5-4 and TRBJ2-1; 11 bases are a match to TRBD2. Per germline, CDR1 SGHNT and CDR2 YYREEE (reference sequence). V trimming: 1 base; J trimming: 5 bases; junction bases outside the gene matches: 5. The length of the CDR3 is 16 residues. CDR3 sequence reads: CASSLPSGRWDNEQFF. The CDR3 DNA sequence: TGTGCCAGCAGCTTGCCTAGCGGGAGGTGGGACAATGAGCAGTTCTTC.

V and J are TRBV19 and TRBJ1-5; D is perhaps TRBD1 (6 bases). V lost 5 bases to trimming and J lost 8 bases, with 13 bases between them. This CDR3 region has 13 residues. The germline V gene has CDR1 LNHDA and CDR2 SQIVND (reference sequence). CDR3 in DNA: TGTGCCAGTAGTTCGTTAGAGGGGGAGCCCCAGCATTTT. Its translation: CASSSLEGEPQHF.

This rearrangement joins TRBV5-1 to TRBJ1-1; D gene uncertain. The germline CDR1 and CDR2 sequences are SGHRS and YFSETQ. Deletions cut 0 bases from V and 4 bases from J, with 13 bases between. The CDR3 length is 15 residues. CDR3 bases: TGCGCCAGCAGCTTGGGTGCGGGGATGCCCACTGAAGCTTTCTTT. It encodes CASSLGAGMPTEAFF.

V gene TRBV4-3 combines with J gene TRBJ2-3; a weak D match, TRBD2 (5 bases). The CDR3 is 15 residues long. Germline V gene data show CDR1 as LGHNA and CDR2 as YSLEER. Trimming cost V 0 bases and J 6 bases, with 13 bases left between them. The CDR3 coding sequence is TGCGCCAGCAGCCAAGATCGGACCCCGGGGGATACGCAGTATTTT. Protein product: CASSQDRTPGDTQYF.

This clone was recorded once. The V gene is TRBV6-5, the J gene TRBJ2-7; tentative D call: TRBD1 (5 bases). Germline V gene data show CDR1 as MNHEY and CDR2 as SVGAGI. This CDR3 comprises 15 residues. Trimming stripped 0 bases from V and 2 bases from J, with 11 bases between. In DNA form, the CDR3 reads TGTGCCAGCAGTTACTCTGCAGGGCAAACCTACGAGCAGTACTTC. Its protein product is CASSYSAGQTYEQYF.

The genes are TRBV28 and TRBJ2-1; 10 bases agree with TRBD1. The trim removed 4 bases at V and 8 bases at J, leaving 11 bases unmatched. CDR1 is MDHEN and CDR2 is SYDVKM in the germline V gene. The CDR3 length is 16 residues. The CDR3 protein is CASSYLRDRGGDEQFF. The CDR3 DNA follows: TGTGCCAGCAGTTACCTCCGGGACAGGGGAGGGGATGAGCAGTTCTTC.

The rearrangement joins TRBV24-1 to TRBJ2-7, with D possibly being TRBD1 (5 bases). The CDR3 sequence is 12 residues long. V was clipped by 1 base and J by 12 bases, with 12 bases between them. Germline CDR1 and CDR2: KGHDR and SFDVKD. The CDR3 DNA sequence: TGTGCCACCAGTGATTTAGGGGAAGGAATGTACTTC. The encoded protein is CATSDLGEGMYF.

V and J are TRBV19 and TRBJ1-5; D may be TRBD1 (5 bases). V lost 5 bases and J 5 bases, leaving 19 bases between the germline ends. The CDR3 covers 16 residues. Germline CDR1 and CDR2: LNHDA and SQIVND (reference sequence). CDR3 in DNA: TGTGCCAGTAGTTATCCCGCGGGGACGGAGGATCAGCCCCAGCATTTT. Its translation is CASSYPAGTEDQPQHF.

The rearrangement joins TRBV24-1 to TRBJ2-1; 9 bases fit TRBD2. CDR3 length equals 16 residues. Per the germline V gene, CDR1 is KGHDR and CDR2 is SFDVKD. With V trimmed by 4 bases and J by 5 bases, 8 bases remained unmatched. The CDR3 region has the DNA TGTGCCACCAGTGACTCCGGGACTAGCCGAAACAATGAGCAGTTCTTC. It specifies CATSDSGTSRNNEQFF.

This clone was seen once. This chain joins TRBV3-1 (or the pseudogene TRBV3-2) and TRBJ2-7, with a tentative D call TRBD1 (6 bases). Trimming took 1 base from V and 7 from J, leaving 14 bases between them. This CDR3 region has 14 residues. Germline-derived CDR1 and CDR2 are LGHDT and YNNKEL (reference sequence). CDR3 residues: CASSQALRTVEQYF. For the CDR3, the DNA is TGTGCCAGCAGCCAAGCCTTACGGACAGTGGAGCAGTACTTC.

The chain joins TRBV30 to TRBJ2-1, with TRBD1 matching 7 bases. CDR1 is GTSNPN and CDR2 is SVGIG in the germline V gene (reference sequence). The trim removed 1 base at V and 10 bases at J, leaving 1 base unmatched. The CDR3 spans 11 residues. Written as DNA, the CDR3 is TGTGCCTGGAGTGAGGACAGGGAGCAGTTCTTC. It encodes CAWSEDREQFF.

This rearrangement joins TRBV10-3 to TRBJ2-7; D gene unclear. V gave up 0 bases and J gave up 3 bases, with 12 bases separating them. The length of the CDR3 is 15 residues. The germline V gene encodes CDR1 ENHRY and CDR2 SYGVKD. As DNA, the CDR3 is TGTGCCATCAGTGAGTCTAGGCTAGGAAACTACGAGCAGTACTTC. Encoded protein: CAISESRLGNYEQYF.

The chain links TRBV20-1 to TRBJ2-7; D is perhaps TRBD2 (5 bases). Germline V CDR1 and CDR2: DFQATT, SNEGSKA (reference sequence). V was pared by 3 bases and J by 3 bases, with 6 bases between. CDR3 length: 11 residues. CDR3 nucleotide sequence: TGCAGTGCTAGGGGGAGCTACGAGCAGTACTTC. Translated, it gives CSARGSYEQYF.

This clone was observed once. V usage is TRBV5-6 and J usage is TRBJ1-3; 10 bases agree with TRBD1. Losses at the gene ends were 4 bases for V and 8 bases for J; bases not matched to a gene: 9. The CDR3 spans 15 residues. Germline CDR1 SGHDT, CDR2 YYEEEE. The CDR3 is CASSLPGQGSDTIYF. CDR3 coding DNA: TGTGCCAGCAGCCTACCGGGACAGGGGAGCGACACCATATATTTT.